The T cell receptor beta chain described here comes from a study of T cells in Graves' hyperthyroidism and ophthalmopathy (dated by TCRdb to between 2018 and 2021). A note on the overall study: Peripheral blood was sampled at the time of initial diagnosis, prior to any treatment. According to the paper, TCR Vbeta CDR3 sequencing was carried out on more than 120 peripheral blood samples, which came from fewer than 50 ophthalmopathy, around 75 hyperthyroidism and around 17 progressor patients. TCR V-J signatures able to tell the groups apart were searched for in a discovery cohort of approximately 95 patients, of whom roughly 42 had Graves' ophthalmopathy and 55 to 65 had stable Graves' hyperthyroidism. An independent validation cohort of around 19 hyperthyroidism patients and approximately 15 patients who later progressed to ophthalmopathy tested prospective prediction of ophthalmopathy. After sampling, hyperthyroidism patients received methimazole starting at 30 mg daily, and ophthalmopathy patients received high-dose intravenous methylprednisolone. In addition, the study compared T-cell repertoires in thyroid tissue and in blood from roughly 6 Graves' hyperthyroidism patients. The 90 or so discovery patients were randomly split 7:3 into training and test sets.

The TCR beta CDR3 regions were amplified from RNA transcripts. For the first round of RT-PCR on the TCR CDR3, the HTBI primer set was used together with the Qiagen OneStep RT-PCR kit. Libraries were constructed in a second round of multiplex PCR, after which size selection and purification were performed. Sequencing of the libraries was done on an Illumina HiSeq2000 using paired-end 100 bp reads. Processing in the source paper ran as follows. Raw data were processed with SOAPnuke, discarding reads with adapters, uncalled bases, mean Phred below 15, or no exact constant-primer or identifier match. High-quality paired reads were merged using COPE v1.2.5, and each unique nucleotide sequence was defined as a clonotype. Clonotypes were aligned to IMGT TRBV, TRBD and TRBJ reference segments using MiTCR v1.1. The analysis included only V-J combinations with a frequency above 0.0001, which together covered about 99% of the repertoires. A TCS score was defined as the ratio between F50 (clonal expansion) and ExV (chaos), using BLOSUM62-based TCRdist between CDR3 peptides within each V-J. Welch's t-statistics and random forest reduced 500 to 650 V-J features to some 14, which were used in a naive Bayes classifier (R e1071). The public reads were quality trimmed at Q25 with fastp and then assembled into clones with MiXCR by TCRdb, keeping productive beta chains. All rows with the same CDR3 protein become a single entry with the most common DNA and genes. What appears here as the V and J calls and clone size reflects TCRdb's work, not the paper's. For this sample there are 300,000 or so distinct CDR3 sequences; roughly 21% appear just once. Over 45% of the sample lies in the top ten.

Stable Graves' hyperthyroidism was defined as no progression to ophthalmopathy during 18 months of follow-up. Hyperthyroidism patients were newly diagnosed, with disease duration under 2 months, and aged 18 to 65 years. Any patient with an uncontrolled infection, another autoimmune disease, pregnancy or lactation was excluded. Diagnoses were based on clinical symptoms, serum thyroxine and TRAb, thyroid ultrasound and orbital computed tomography. PBMCs were isolated from approximately 10 ml of fresh peripheral blood by Ficoll-Paque density gradient centrifugation. Trizol reagent was used to extract total RNA, and RNA quality was then checked on an Agilent 2100 Bioanalyzer. This clonotype was counted ten times or more. The antigen it recognizes is unknown. No much larger clonotype is one base removed from it; base qualities were not supplied. The junction shows trimming of 8 bases on V and 0 bases on J, and the gene matches do not reach 10 bases of it. The CDR3 contains 17 residues, cysteine and phenylalanine counted. The read is trimmed to its CDR3 DNA, 51 bases read in frame from base 1. The germline V gene provides CDR1 MDHEN and CDR2 SYDVKM.

Summary of the overall study and its limitations: Sample size was not statistically predetermined, and investigators were not blinded to group allocation. In validation, the model predicted progression to ophthalmopathy with 55% to 71% sensitivity and roughly 72% specificity, a median of approximately 6.7 months before onset. Most expanded thyroid clonotypes (frequency above 0.001) were also detected in blood, suggesting blood repertoires may reflect thyroid immune responses. In cross-validation, a model built on a 13 V-J signature told ophthalmopathy apart from stable hyperthyroidism with 85% to 90% sensitivity and approximately 84% specificity, and in testing the same model reached 80%/75%.

The sequence came from a woman aged 50 to 65 with Graves' hyperthyroidism. The sample taken for sequencing was blood. The receptor chain draws on TRBV28 and TRBJ1-6; a stretch of 7 junction bases matches TRBD1. The CDR3 reads CASGRTGASSYNSPLHF. The DNA sequence is as follows: TGTGCCAGCGGGCGGACAGGCGCCAGCTCCTATAATTCACCCCTCCACTTT.